One sample yielded the 16 T cell receptor beta chains listed below, sequenced in a study of blood T cells in healthy people across ages. A J-beta primer mix and a sample-barcoded 5' primer were used in a second PCR of about 6 to 12 cycles. TCRdb ran MiXCR on the 5' RACE reads and lists one entry per CDR3 protein. The sample consists of about 1.6 million distinct CDR3 sequences, roughly 30% of them appearing once. Material: blood. The receptors stem from a woman aged 30 to 39 in good health.

The rearrangement joins TRBV4-1 to TRBJ2-3; D is ambiguous. This CDR3 is built from 16 residues. The germline gives CDR1 MGHRA, CDR2 YSYEKL. V shed 11 bases and J shed 2 bases, with 23 bases lying between them. CDR3 sequence reads: CACSHPQQANTDTQYF. Here the CDR3 DNA reads TGCGCCTGTAGCCACCCTCAGCAAGCAAACACAGATACGCAGTATTTT.

CDR3 nucleotide sequence: TGTGCCAGCAGTGAATCAGGACTGAACACTGAAGCTTTCTTT. Protein product: CASSESGLNTEAFF. The rearrangement joins TRBV6-1 to TRBJ1-1; no clear D. V was cut by 2 bases and J by 0 bases, with 7 bases left in between. The CDR3 runs to 14 residues. Germline lookup yields CDR1 MNHNS and CDR2 SASEGT.

Comment on this clonotype: One end of the junction is discordant with germline, which a read error may explain. This chain links TRBV7-2 with TRBJ1-1; D remains unclear. CDR1 and CDR2 (germline): SGHTA, FQGNSA. The CDR3 has 14 amino acids. CDR3 sequence: CACSQRTGNTEAFF. DNA of the CDR3: TGTGCCTGCAGCCAGAGGACCGGTAACACTGAAGCTTTCTTT.

This chain uses TRBV20-1 with TRBJ2-3, with no clear D. This CDR3 has 14 amino acids. Between the trimmed V and J ends, which lost 1 base and 2 bases, there was a span of 10 bases. From germline, CDR1 is DFQATT and CDR2 SNEGSKA (reference sequence). The CDR3 nucleotides read TGCAGTGCTAGAGGTTGGCAGGCCACAGATACGCAGTATTTT. Its translation is CSARGWQATDTQYF.

V is TRBV7-9 and J is TRBJ1-1; no clear D gene. V was pared by 1 base and J by 9 bases, with 9 bases between. The length of the CDR3 is 12 residues. The germline V gene has CDR1 SEHNR and CDR2 FQNEAQ (reference sequence). The CDR3 spells CASSLGQWKAFF. CDR3 nucleotides: TGTGCCAGCAGCTTAGGGCAATGGAAAGCTTTCTTT.

This clonotype was picked up a small number of times. The gene calls are TRBV6-6 and TRBJ1-5; D remains ambiguous. The ends were cut back, 5 bases at V and 0 bases at J, with 11 bases in the middle. This CDR3 region has 15 residues. The germline V gene has CDR1 MNHNY and CDR2 SVGAGI (reference sequence). This CDR3 reads CASSPDGVSNQPQHF. The CDR3, as DNA: TGTGCCAGCAGTCCGGACGGAGTTAGCAATCAGCCCCAGCATTTT.

A few counts support this clonotype. The rearrangement uses TRBV20-1 and TRBJ2-5, with 8 bases fitting TRBD2. Germline CDR1 reads DFQATT; CDR2 reads SNEGSKA (reference sequence). The CDR3 loop spans 14 amino acids. V was clipped by 7 bases and J by 5 bases; unmatched bases: 12. The CDR3 DNA follows: TGCAGTGGCGGGGGCTACGGGGGGGTGGAGACCCAGTACTTC. Translating it yields CSGGGYGGVETQYF.

J is TRBJ1-4 and V is TRBV10-3; unclear D gene. The germline V gene has CDR1 ENHRY and CDR2 SYGVKD. V lost 2 bases and J lost 0, with 7 bases in between. CDR3 length equals 15 residues. CDR3 nucleotides: TGTGCCATCAGTGAGCCGGGTGCAACTAATGAAAAACTGTTTTTT. Protein sequence: CAISEPGATNEKLFF.

A few counts support this clonotype. The J gene is TRBJ2-3, the V gene TRBV20-1, with 15 bases lining up with TRBD2. CDR3 length: 15 residues. Trimming took 6 bases from V and 6 from J; bases not matched to a gene: 7. Per germline, CDR1 DFQATT and CDR2 SNEGSKA (reference sequence). In DNA, the CDR3 is TGCAGTGCGATCACCGGACTAGCGGGAGGGGATACGCAGTATTTT. Translation: CSAITGLAGGDTQYF.

CDR3 protein: CSAKTGGFHIQYF. DNA for the CDR3: TGCAGTGCGAAGACAGGGGGCTTCCACATTCAGTACTTC. V gene TRBV20-1 combines with J gene TRBJ2-4, with TRBD1 matching over 10 bases. Germline V lookup: CDR1 DFQATT, CDR2 SNEGSKA (reference sequence). CDR3 size: 13 residues. V trimming: 6 bases; J trimming: 8 bases; junction bases outside the gene matches: 7.

Note on this clonotype: The junction and the germline gene differ at one end; a read error may be behind it. This chain links TRBV20-1 with TRBJ2-1; D is possibly TRBD1 (5 bases). Looked up from germline, CDR1 is DFQATT and CDR2 is SNEGSKA (reference sequence). The CDR3 sequence is 10 residues long. The CDR3, as DNA: TGCAGCCTTGTGGACAATAAGCAGTTCTTC. Translated, it gives CSLVDNKQFF.

The table lists this clonotype with a count of one. The chain is built from TRBV24-1 and TRBJ2-2; 9 bases match TRBD1. The V gene end was trimmed by 3 bases and the J gene end by 4 bases; junction bases not matched to a gene: 5. CDR3 length: 16 amino acids. Germline values: CDR1 KGHDR, CDR2 SFDVKD. The CDR3 region has the DNA TGTGCCACCAGTGATCCTACGGACAGGGGCACCGGGGAGCTGTTTTTT. This gives the protein CATSDPTDRGTGELFF.

This clonotype was detected only a few times. It may be a read error: a sequence one base away is much more abundant. The chain joins TRBV20-1 to TRBJ2-7; D may be TRBD2 (5 bases). CDR3 size: 13 residues. Germline V gene data show CDR1 as DFQATT and CDR2 as SNEGSKA (reference sequence). The V end lost 6 bases, the J end lost 2 bases, and 14 bases lay between the germline ends. In nucleotides, the CDR3 is TGCAGTGCCGAGGGATCAGACGCCTACGAGCAGTACTTC. This sequence encodes CSAEGSDAYEQYF.

This chain uses TRBV19 with TRBJ2-5, with 10 bases matching TRBD1. The assigned J gene may be wrong: the sequence end matches TRBJ2-7 better. Germline lookup yields CDR1 LNHDA and CDR2 SQIVND (reference sequence). The CDR3 totals 15 residues. The CDR3 region is CASSIRWDRGYEQYF. The CDR3 nucleotides read TGTGCCAGTAGTATACGGTGGGACAGGGGCTACGAGCAGTACTTC.

This clonotype has a handful of counts. V is TRBV6-1 and J is TRBJ1-2, with D uncertain. Deletions cut 8 bases from V and 2 bases from J, with 18 bases between. This CDR3 is built from 15 residues. The germline gives CDR1 MNHNS, CDR2 SASEGT. The CDR3 loop reads CASVAGHSQNYGYTF. As DNA, the CDR3 is TGTGCCAGCGTAGCCGGGCATTCCCAAAACTATGGCTACACCTTC.

The rearrangement links TRBV27 to TRBJ2-1; TRBD2 matches 7 bases. The CDR3 totals 14 residues. The germline gives CDR1 MNHEY, CDR2 SMNVEV (reference sequence). Trimming took 2 bases from V and 7 from J; bases not matched to a gene: 5. CDR3 amino acids: CASSLSGTVNEQFF. CDR3 sequence (DNA): TGTGCCAGCAGTTTAAGCGGGACTGTGAATGAGCAGTTCTTC.